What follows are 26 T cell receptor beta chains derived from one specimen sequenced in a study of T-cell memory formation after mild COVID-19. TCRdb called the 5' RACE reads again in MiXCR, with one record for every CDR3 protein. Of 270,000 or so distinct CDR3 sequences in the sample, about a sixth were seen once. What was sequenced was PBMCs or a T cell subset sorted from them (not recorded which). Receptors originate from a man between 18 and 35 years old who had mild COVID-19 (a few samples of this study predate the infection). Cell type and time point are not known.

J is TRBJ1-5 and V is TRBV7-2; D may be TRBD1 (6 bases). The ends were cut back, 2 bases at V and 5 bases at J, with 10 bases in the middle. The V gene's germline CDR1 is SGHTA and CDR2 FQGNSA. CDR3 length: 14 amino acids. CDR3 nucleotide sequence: TGTGCCAGCAGCTTAAATTCAGGGGATCAGCCCCAGCATTTT. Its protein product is CASSLNSGDQPQHF.

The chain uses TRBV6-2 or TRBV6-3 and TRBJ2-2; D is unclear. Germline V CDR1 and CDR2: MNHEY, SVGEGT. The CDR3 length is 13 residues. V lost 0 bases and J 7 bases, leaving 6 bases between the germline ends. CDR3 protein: CASSYSFGGELFF. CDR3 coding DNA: TGTGCCAGCAGTTACTCGTTCGGCGGGGAGCTGTTTTTT.

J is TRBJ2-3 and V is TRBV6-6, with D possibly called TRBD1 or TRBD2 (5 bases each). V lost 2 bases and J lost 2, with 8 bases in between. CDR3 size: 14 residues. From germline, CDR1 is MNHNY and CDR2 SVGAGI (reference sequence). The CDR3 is CASSYRDPTDTQYF. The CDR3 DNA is TGTGCCAGCAGTTACAGGGACCCCACAGATACGCAGTATTTT.

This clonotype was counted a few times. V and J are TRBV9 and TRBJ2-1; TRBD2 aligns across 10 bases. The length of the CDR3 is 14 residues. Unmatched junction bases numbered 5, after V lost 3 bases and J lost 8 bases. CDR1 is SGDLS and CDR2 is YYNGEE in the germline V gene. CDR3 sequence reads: CASSESGGAHEQFF. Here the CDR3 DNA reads TGTGCCAGCAGCGAAAGCGGGGGGGCACATGAGCAGTTCTTC.

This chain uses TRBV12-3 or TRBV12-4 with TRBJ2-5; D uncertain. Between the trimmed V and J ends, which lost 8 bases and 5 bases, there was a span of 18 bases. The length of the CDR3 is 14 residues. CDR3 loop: CASSSYSLRETQYF. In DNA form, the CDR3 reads TGTGCCAGCTCCTCTTACTCGCTAAGGGAGACCCAGTACTTC.

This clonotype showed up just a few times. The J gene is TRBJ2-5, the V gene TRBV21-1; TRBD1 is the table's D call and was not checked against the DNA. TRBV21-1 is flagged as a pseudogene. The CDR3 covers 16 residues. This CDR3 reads CASSKALSGGQETQYF. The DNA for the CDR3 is TGTGCCAGCAGCAAAGCGCTATCCGGGGGCCAAGAGACCCAGTACTTC.

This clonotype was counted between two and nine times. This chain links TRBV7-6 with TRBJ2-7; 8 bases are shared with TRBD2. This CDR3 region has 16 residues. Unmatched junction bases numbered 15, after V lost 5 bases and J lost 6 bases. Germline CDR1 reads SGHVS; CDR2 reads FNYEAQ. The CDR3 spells CASSAPGGAYAAEQYF. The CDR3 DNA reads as TGTGCCAGCAGCGCTCCCGGGGGGGCGTATGCGGCCGAGCAGTACTTC.

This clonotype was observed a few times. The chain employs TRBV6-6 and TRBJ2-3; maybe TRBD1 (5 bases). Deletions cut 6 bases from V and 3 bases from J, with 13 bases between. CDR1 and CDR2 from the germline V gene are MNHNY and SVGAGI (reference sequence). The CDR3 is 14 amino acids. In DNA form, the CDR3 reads TGTGCCAGCAGCCCGACAGAGCTAACAGATACGCAGTATTTT. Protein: CASSPTELTDTQYF.

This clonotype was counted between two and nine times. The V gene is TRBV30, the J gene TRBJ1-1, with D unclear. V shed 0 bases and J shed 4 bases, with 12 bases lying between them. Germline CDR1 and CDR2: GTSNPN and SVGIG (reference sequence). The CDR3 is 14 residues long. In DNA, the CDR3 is TGTGCCTGGAGTGTTGGCAGCACACTCACTGAAGCTTTCTTT. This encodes CAWSVGSTLTEAFF.

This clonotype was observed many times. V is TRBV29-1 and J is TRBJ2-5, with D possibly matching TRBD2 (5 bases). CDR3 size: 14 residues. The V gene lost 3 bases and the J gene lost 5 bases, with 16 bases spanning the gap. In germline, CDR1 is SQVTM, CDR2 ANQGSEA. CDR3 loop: CSVDGLITGETQYF. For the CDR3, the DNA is TGCAGCGTTGACGGACTCATCACGGGGGAGACCCAGTACTTC. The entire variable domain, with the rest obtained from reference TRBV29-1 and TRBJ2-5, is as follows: SAVISQKPSRDICQRGTSLTIQCQVDSQVTMMFWYRQQPGQSLTLIATANQGSEATYESGFVIDKFPISRPNLTFSTLTVSNMSPEDSSIYLCSVDGLITGETQYFGPGTRLLVL.

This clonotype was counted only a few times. The CDR3 DNA reads as TGTGCCAGCAGTCTACAACTGTACTCTGGGGCCAACGTCCTGACTTTC. Translating gives CASSLQLYSGANVLTF. J is TRBJ2-6 and V is TRBV2; D unresolved. This CDR3 spans 16 amino acids. CDR1 and CDR2 from the germline V gene are SNHLY and FYNNEI. Between the trimmed V and J ends, which lost 5 bases and 0 bases, there was a span of 11 bases.

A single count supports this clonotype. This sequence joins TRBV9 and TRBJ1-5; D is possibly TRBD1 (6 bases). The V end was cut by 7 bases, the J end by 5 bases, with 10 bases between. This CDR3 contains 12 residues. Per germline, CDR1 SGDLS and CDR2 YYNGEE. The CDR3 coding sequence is TGTGCCAGCGGACAGCTACATCAGCCCCAGCATTTT. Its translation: CASGQLHQPQHF. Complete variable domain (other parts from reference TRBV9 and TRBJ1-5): DSGVTQTPKHLITATGQRVTLRCSPRSGDLSVYWYQQSLDQGLQFLIQYYNGEERAKGNILERFSAQQFPDLHSELNLSSLELGDSALYFCASGQLHQPQHFGDGTRLSIL.

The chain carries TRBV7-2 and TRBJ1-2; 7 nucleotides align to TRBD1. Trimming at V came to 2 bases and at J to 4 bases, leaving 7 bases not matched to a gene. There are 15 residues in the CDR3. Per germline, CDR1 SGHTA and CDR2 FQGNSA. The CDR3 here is CASSLPPTGAYGYTF. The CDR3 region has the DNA TGTGCCAGCAGCTTACCTCCAACAGGGGCCTATGGCTACACCTTC.

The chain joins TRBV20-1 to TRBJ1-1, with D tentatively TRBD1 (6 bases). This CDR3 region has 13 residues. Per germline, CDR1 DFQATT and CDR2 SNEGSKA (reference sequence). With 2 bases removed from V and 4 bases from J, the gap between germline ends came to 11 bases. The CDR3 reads CSARRDKITEAFF. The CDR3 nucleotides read TGCAGTGCTAGAAGGGACAAAATCACTGAAGCTTTCTTT.

For the CDR3, the DNA is TGCGCCAGCAGCTTGGCCCTAAGCACTGAAGCTTTCTTT. This sequence encodes CASSLALSTEAFF. The chain combines TRBV5-1 with TRBJ1-1; D is uncertain. Trimming cost V 0 bases and J 4 bases, with 7 bases left between them. Germline-derived CDR1 and CDR2 are SGHRS and YFSETQ. This CDR3 spans 13 amino acids.

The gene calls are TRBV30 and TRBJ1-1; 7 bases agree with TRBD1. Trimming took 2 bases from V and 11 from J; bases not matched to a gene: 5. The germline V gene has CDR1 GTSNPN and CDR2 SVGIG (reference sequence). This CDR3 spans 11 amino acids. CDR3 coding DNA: TGTGCCTGGAGTCCGGACAGGAGGGCTTTCTTT. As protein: CAWSPDRRAFF. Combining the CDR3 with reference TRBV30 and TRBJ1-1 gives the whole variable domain SQTIHQWPATLVQPVGSPLSLECTVEGTSNPNLYWYRQAAGRGLQLLFYSVGIGQISSEVPQNLSASRPQDRQFILSSKKLLLSDSGFYLCAWSPDRRAFFGQGTRLTVV.

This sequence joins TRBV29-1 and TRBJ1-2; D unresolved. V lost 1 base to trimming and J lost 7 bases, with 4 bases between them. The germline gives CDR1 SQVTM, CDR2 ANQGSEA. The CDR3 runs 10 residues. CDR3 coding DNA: TGCAGCGTTGAAGCGGGTGGCTACACCTTC. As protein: CSVEAGGYTF.

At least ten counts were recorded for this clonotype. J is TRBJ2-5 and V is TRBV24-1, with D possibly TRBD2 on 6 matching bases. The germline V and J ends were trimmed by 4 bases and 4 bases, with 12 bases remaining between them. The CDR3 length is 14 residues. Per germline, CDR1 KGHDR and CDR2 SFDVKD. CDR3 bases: TGTGCCACCAGTGACCCCGGGACTTTAGAGACCCAGTACTTC. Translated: CATSDPGTLETQYF.

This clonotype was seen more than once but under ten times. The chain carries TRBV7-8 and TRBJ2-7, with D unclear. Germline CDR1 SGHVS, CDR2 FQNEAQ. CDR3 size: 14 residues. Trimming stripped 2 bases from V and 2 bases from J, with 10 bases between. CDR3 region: CASSLLRPAYEQYV. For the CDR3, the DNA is TGTGCCAGCAGCTTACTTCGCCCAGCCTACGAGCAGTACGTC.

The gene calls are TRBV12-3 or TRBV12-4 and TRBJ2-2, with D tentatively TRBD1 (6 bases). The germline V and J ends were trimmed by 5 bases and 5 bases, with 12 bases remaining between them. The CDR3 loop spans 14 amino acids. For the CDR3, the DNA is TGTGCCAGCAGTCAATCTACAGGGACCGGGGAGCTGTTTTTT. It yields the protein CASSQSTGTGELFF.

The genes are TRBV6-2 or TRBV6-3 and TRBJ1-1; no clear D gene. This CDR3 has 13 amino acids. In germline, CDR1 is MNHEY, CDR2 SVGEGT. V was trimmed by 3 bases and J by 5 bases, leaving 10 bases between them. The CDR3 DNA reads TGTGCCAGCAGTTATTTTAGTTGGACTGAAGCTTTCTTT. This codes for CASSYFSWTEAFF.

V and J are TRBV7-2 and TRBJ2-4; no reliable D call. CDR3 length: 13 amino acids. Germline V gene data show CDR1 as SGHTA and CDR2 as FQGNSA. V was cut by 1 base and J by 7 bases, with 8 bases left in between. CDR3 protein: CASSLGGNNIQYF. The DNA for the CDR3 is TGTGCCAGCAGCTTAGGTGGGAACAACATTCAGTACTTC. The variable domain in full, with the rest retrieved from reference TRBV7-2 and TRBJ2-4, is GAGVSQSPSNKVTEKGKDVELRCDPISGHTALYWYRQSLGQGLEFLIYFQGNSAPDKSGLPSDRFSAERTGGSVSTLTIQRTQQEDSAVYLCASSLGGNNIQYFGAGTRLSVL.

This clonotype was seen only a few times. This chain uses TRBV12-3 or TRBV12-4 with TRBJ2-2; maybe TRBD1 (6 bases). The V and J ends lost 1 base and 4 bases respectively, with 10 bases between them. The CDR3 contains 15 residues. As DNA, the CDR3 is TGTGCCAGCAGTTTAGTCAGGGGTATCACCGGGGAGCTGTTTTTT. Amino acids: CASSLVRGITGELFF.

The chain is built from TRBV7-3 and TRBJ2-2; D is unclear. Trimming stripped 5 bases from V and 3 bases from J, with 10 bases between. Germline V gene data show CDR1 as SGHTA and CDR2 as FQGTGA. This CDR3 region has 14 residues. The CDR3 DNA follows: TGTGCCAGCAGCCGTTTAACTGACACCGGGGAGCTGTTTTTT. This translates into CASSRLTDTGELFF.

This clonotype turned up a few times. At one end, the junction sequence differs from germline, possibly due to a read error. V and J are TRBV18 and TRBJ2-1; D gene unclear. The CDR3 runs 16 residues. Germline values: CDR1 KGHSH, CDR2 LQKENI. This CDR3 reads CASTPSFGKDYNEQFF. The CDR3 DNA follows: TGTGCCAGCACACCATCTTTCGGTAAGGATTACAATGAGCAGTTCTTC.

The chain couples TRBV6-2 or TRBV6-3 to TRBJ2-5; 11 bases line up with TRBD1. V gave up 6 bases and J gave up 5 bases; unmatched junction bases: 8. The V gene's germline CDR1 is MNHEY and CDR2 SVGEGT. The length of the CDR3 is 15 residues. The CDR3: CASSTGQGAPETQYF. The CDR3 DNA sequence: TGTGCCAGCAGCACCGGACAGGGGGCGCCGGAGACCCAGTACTTC.